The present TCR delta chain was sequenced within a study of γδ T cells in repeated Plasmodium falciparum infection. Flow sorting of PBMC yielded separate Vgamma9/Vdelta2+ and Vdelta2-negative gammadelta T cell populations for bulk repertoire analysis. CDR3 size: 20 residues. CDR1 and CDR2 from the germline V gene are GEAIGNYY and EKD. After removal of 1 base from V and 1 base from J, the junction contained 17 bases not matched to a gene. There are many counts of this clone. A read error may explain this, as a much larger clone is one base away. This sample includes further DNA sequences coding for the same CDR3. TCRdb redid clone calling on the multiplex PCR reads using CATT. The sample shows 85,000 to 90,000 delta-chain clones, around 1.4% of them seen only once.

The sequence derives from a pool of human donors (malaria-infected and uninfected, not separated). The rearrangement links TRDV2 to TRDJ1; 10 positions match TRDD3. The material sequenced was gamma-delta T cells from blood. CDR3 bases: TGTGCCTGTGACACTGTCTCACTTACTGGGGGATTCCGGACCACCGATAAACTCATCTTT. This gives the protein CACDTVSLTGGFRTTDKLIF.